Listed here are 14 T cell receptor beta chains from one sample, sequenced in a study of blood T cell repertoires in COVID-19. The assay was immunoSEQ multiplex PCR, and TCRdb's table has in-frame clones only and misses some. This table has hundreds of thousands of clones, about 80% appearing once. The source material was PBMCs or T cells enriched from blood (not recorded which). All receptors derive from a woman between 40 and 55 years old who had been exposed to COVID-19.

This clone appeared once. This chain connects TRBV6-1 to TRBJ2-7, with TRBD1 matching 7 bases. The CDR3 has 12 amino acids. Germline-derived CDR1 and CDR2 are MNHNS and SASEGT. The J segment lost 6 bases and the V segment lost 5 bases, leaving 4 bases of the junction unmatched. For the CDR3, the DNA is TGTGCCAGCAGTCTGGACAGGTCCGAGCAGTACTTC. This codes for CASSLDRSEQYF.

This chain connects TRBV28 to TRBJ2-7, with D maybe TRBD1 (9 bases). This CDR3 has 14 residues. The ends were cut back, 8 bases at V and 4 bases at J, with 18 bases in the middle. From germline, CDR1 is MDHEN and CDR2 SYDVKM. The CDR3: CASRGGTGPYEQYF. The DNA of the CDR3 is TGTGCCAGCCGGGGGGGGACAGGGCCGTACGAGCAGTACTTC.

The rearrangement joins TRBV29-1 to TRBJ1-1; possibly TRBD1 for D (5 bases). The germline CDR1 and CDR2 sequences are SQVTM and ANQGSEA. This CDR3 contains 13 residues. Deletions cut 4 bases from V and 3 bases from J, with 12 bases between. As DNA, the CDR3 is TGCAGCGTTGTGTGGGGGGGACACACTGAAGCTTTCTTT. Translation: CSVVWGGHTEAFF.

The chain is built from TRBV5-4 and TRBJ1-2; a possible D gene is TRBD1 (6 bases). The CDR3 is 15 residues long. V was shortened by 4 bases and J by 8 bases, with 21 bases between the two germline ends. CDR1 and CDR2 (germline): SGHNT, YYREEE (reference sequence). The CDR3 loop reads CASSRSTGSQHGYTF. CDR3 coding DNA: TGTGCCAGCAGCCGGTCGACAGGCTCCCAGCACGGCTACACCTTC.

The chain links TRBV4-2 to TRBJ2-2, with 7 bases identical to TRBD2. V lost 0 bases, J lost 2 bases, and 6 bases stayed unmatched. The CDR3 consists of 17 residues. Germline-derived CDR1 and CDR2 are LGHNA and YNFKEQ. The chain's CDR3 is CASSQDRGLVNTGELFF. The CDR3 DNA is TGTGCCAGCAGCCAAGATCGAGGACTAGTCAACACCGGGGAGCTGTTTTTT.

The V and J genes are TRBV7-2 and TRBJ2-5; 8 bases align to TRBD2. CDR1 is SGHTA, CDR2 FQGNSA, per germline. Trimming removed 3 bases from V and 4 bases from J; junction bases left unmatched: 1. The CDR3 has 13 amino acids. CDR3 region: CASSFGGGETQYF. CDR3 coding DNA: TGTGCCAGCAGCTTCGGGGGGGGAGAGACCCAGTACTTC.

The V gene is TRBV19, the J gene TRBJ2-7; TRBD2 aligns across 9 bases. Germline CDR1 LNHDA, CDR2 SQIVND (reference sequence). This CDR3 is built from 16 residues. The trim removed 5 bases at V and 7 bases at J, leaving 15 bases unmatched. As DNA, the CDR3 is TGTGCCAGTAGTGGTCGAGTGTTAGCGGGGGTTGGGGAGCAGTACTTC. Amino acid sequence: CASSGRVLAGVGEQYF.

V is TRBV18 and J is TRBJ1-1; D possibly corresponds to TRBD1 (6 bases). Germline V lookup: CDR1 KGHSH, CDR2 LQKENI. V lost 2 bases and J 1 base, leaving 17 bases between the germline ends. The CDR3 extends over 17 amino acids. CDR3 amino acids: CASSPLGASWGNTEAFF. The CDR3 DNA sequence: TGTGCCAGCTCACCATTGGGGGCGAGTTGGGGGAACACTGAAGCTTTCTTT.

The gene calls are TRBV5-1 and TRBJ2-5; 8 nucleotides line up with TRBD2. V lost 4 bases, J lost 4 bases, and 6 bases stayed unmatched. The CDR3 totals 14 residues. Germline-derived CDR1 and CDR2 are SGHRS and YFSETQ. CDR3 residues: CASSPGTRRETQYF. DNA of the CDR3: TGCGCCAGCAGCCCCGGGACTAGGCGAGAGACCCAGTACTTC. The full variable domain, its missing parts supplied by reference TRBV5-1 and TRBJ2-5, is KAGVTQTPRYLIKTRGQQVTLSCSPISGHRSVSWYQQTPGQGLQFLFEYFSETQRNKGNFPGRFSGRQFSNSRSEMNVSTLELGDSALYLCASSPGTRRETQYFGPGTRLLVL.

The chain combines TRBV6-2 or TRBV6-3 with TRBJ1-2; 8 bases are shared with TRBD1. The J segment lost 3 bases and the V segment lost 2 bases, leaving 8 bases of the junction unmatched. Per the germline V gene, CDR1 is MNHEY and CDR2 is SVGEGT. The CDR3 loop spans 16 amino acids. The CDR3 DNA sequence: TGTGCCAGCAGTTACCGAAGTAACAGGGGGGACTATGGCTACACCTTC. Its protein is CASSYRSNRGDYGYTF.

This clone has just one count. The V call is TRBV18, the J call TRBJ1-4; D remains unclear. The CDR3 runs to 16 residues. V lost 0 bases to trimming and J lost 4 bases, with 12 bases between them. The V gene's germline CDR1 is KGHSH and CDR2 LQKENI. DNA for the CDR3: TGTGCCAGCTCACCACCACGAGGCTTGGGTAATGAAAAACTGTTTTTT. It encodes CASSPPRGLGNEKLFF.

This chain joins TRBV28 and TRBJ2-7; 11 bases map to TRBD1. The CDR3 runs 14 residues. V lost 6 bases to trimming and J lost 7 bases; unmatched junction nucleotides: 8. Germline V gene lookup returns CDR1 MDHEN and CDR2 SYDVKM. In DNA, the CDR3 is TGTGCCAGCAGAAATGGACAGGGGGCTAGGGAGCAGTACTTC. It specifies CASRNGQGAREQYF.

V and J are TRBV14 and TRBJ2-1; 10 bases line up with TRBD1. The CDR3 loop spans 16 amino acids. Germline V gives CDR1 SGHDN, CDR2 FVKESK. V gave up 3 bases and J gave up 0 bases; unmatched junction bases: 2. The CDR3 region has the DNA TGTGCCAGCAGCCACCGGACAGGGGGCTCCTACAATGAGCAGTTCTTC. As protein: CASSHRTGGSYNEQFF.

The V and J genes are TRBV4-1 and TRBJ1-2, with D unclear. Germline values: CDR1 MGHRA, CDR2 YSYEKL. The CDR3 is made up of 15 amino acids. The V gene lost 4 bases and the J gene lost 7 bases, with 19 bases spanning the gap. The CDR3: CASSPPRPGLGGYTF. In DNA form, the CDR3 reads TGCGCCAGCAGCCCCCCCCGTCCGGGGTTGGGTGGCTACACCTTC.